This T cell receptor beta chain originates from a study of T-cell memory formation after mild COVID-19. Study context: TCR clusters mostly belonged to single donors. Whole-study results and caveats: Contracting CD8+ clones were enriched in EMRA, CD4+ mainly in CM and EM. There was a balanced CD4/CD8 profile in clones contracting day 15 to 85, and later expanders leaned CD4+.

This clonotype was observed once. Its target is unknown. The CDR3 totals 13 residues. V was clipped by 3 bases and J by 5 bases, with 14 bases between them. Germline V lookup: CDR1 DFQATT, CDR2 SNEGSKA (reference sequence). Sample barcodes and UMIs were carried by the TCR alpha and TCR beta cDNA libraries that 5'RACE generated with constant-segment primers. Each CDR3 protein gets one entry after TCRdb re-called the 5' RACE reads with MiXCR. Of around 300,000 distinct CDR3 sequences listed, around an eighth are singletons. This TCR derives from a man between 18 and 29 years old who had mild COVID-19 (a few samples of this study predate the infection). Cell type and time point are not known. The sequenced sample consisted of PBMCs or a T cell subset sorted from them (not recorded which). The rearrangement joins TRBV20-1 to TRBJ2-7, with D possibly TRBD2 on 6 matching bases. The CDR3 sequence: CSARPRGPDEQYF. The CDR3 bases are TGCAGTGCTAGGCCGCGGGGACCGGACGAGCAGTACTTC.